This T cell receptor (beta chain) was captured by sequencing in a study of human T cells and chemical hapten exposure. CDR3 length equals 14 residues. V was clipped by 10 bases and J by 6 bases, with 18 bases between them. The germline CDR1 and CDR2 sequences are MNHNS and SASEGT. This clonotype has at least ten counts. Time point noted: pre-sensitization, week 0. The treatment here: therapeutic diphenylcyclopropenone sensitization with weekly scalp DPC. Those who donated were patients with alopecia, 18 to 70 years of age, and suitable for DPC. TCRdb reprocessed the RACE reads with MiXCR, giving one entry per CDR3 protein. The profile shows about 40,000 distinct CDR3 sequences, 10% to 13% of them singletons.

This receptor was identified in a man aged 25 to 40 with alopecia areata. Some clones in this sample may be carry-over from other donors' samples. The chain uses TRBV6-1 and TRBJ1-4; D may be TRBD1 (5 bases). The specimen was whole blood, collected in connection with sensitization to the hapten diphenylcyclopropenone (DPC). The CDR3 nucleotides read TGTGCCACCCTAAACTGGGGGGAGGATGAAAAACTGTTTTTT. Its translation is CATLNWGEDEKLFF.